This T cell receptor (beta chain) was recorded in a study of blood T cell repertoires in COVID-19. Turning to the study itself: From the United States, Italy and Spain came samples of acute and convalescent COVID-19. The cDNA or gDNA used as material had been derived from T cells, B-cell-depleted T cells, or PBMCs.

Germline V gives CDR1 LGHDT, CDR2 YNNKEL (reference sequence). This CDR3 comprises 14 residues. V was clipped by 1 base and J by 0 bases, with 7 bases between them. Authors' processing steps: By means of reference gene primer amplification, nucleated cell counts were estimated. Here immunoSEQ multiplex PCR was the method, and the copy in TCRdb shows in-frame clones only, minus some. The V and J calls and clone size were taken over from that table, and D and trimming were inferred from the DNA. Of over 95,000 clones in the sample, around 85% were seen once. The TCR originated in a woman in her sixties or seventies with acute or convalescent COVID-19. Material: peripheral blood. The chain joins TRBV3-1 (or the pseudogene TRBV3-2) to TRBJ2-7; no clear D. The CDR3 reads CASSQVRYSYEQYF. The CDR3 nucleotides read TGTGCCAGCAGCCAAGTGAGGTACTCCTACGAGCAGTACTTC.